This T cell receptor beta chain is drawn from a study of blood T cell repertoires in COVID-19. The overall study: Both acute and convalescent COVID-19 samples were obtained from the United States, Italy and Spain.

The junction had 7 bases not matched to a gene; V was cut back by 5 bases and J by 2 bases. Germline V gene lookup returns CDR1 MDHEN and CDR2 SYDVKM. This CDR3 spans 16 amino acids. Clones were read by immunoSEQ multiplex PCR, and TCRdb kept only the in-frame ones, dropping some. The data hold 300,000 to 400,000 clones, with 80% to 90% observed a single time. This sequence joins TRBV28 and TRBJ1-5, with TRBD1 identical over 9 bases. Sequencing was done on a sample of PBMCs or T cells enriched from blood (not recorded which). This clonotype originated in a woman aged 40 to 50 with acute COVID-19. CDR3 sequence (DNA): TGTGCCAGCAGTGAGTACAGGGGGCCTGGCAATCAGCCCCAGCATTTT. Its protein product is CASSEYRGPGNQPQHF.